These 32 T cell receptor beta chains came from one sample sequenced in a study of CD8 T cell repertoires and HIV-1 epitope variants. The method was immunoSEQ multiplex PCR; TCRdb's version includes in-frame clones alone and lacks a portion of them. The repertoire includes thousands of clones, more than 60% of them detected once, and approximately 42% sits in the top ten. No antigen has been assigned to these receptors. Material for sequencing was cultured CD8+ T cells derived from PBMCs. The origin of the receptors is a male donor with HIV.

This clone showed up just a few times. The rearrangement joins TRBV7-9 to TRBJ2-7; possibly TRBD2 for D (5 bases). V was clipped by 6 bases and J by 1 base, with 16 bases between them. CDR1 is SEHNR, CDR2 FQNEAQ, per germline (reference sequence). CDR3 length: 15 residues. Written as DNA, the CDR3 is TGTGCCAGCAGTTCCACCCGGGGTCCTTCCTACGAGCAGTACTTC. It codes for CASSSTRGPSYEQYF.

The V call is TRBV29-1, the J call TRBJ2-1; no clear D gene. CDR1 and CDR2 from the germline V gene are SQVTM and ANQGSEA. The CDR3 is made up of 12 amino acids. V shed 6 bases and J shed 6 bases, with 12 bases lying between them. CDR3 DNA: TGCAGCGTCCTCCAAAGGGCCAATGAGCAGTTCTTC. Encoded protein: CSVLQRANEQFF.

CDR3 loop: CASTTGYGTDTQYF. As DNA, the CDR3 is TGTGCCAGCACCACAGGGTATGGCACAGATACGCAGTATTTT. The rearrangement uses TRBV6-5 and TRBJ2-3; maybe TRBD1 (6 bases). V shed 7 bases and J shed 1 base, with 12 bases lying between them. CDR3 length: 14 residues. CDR1 and CDR2 (germline): MNHEY, SVGAGI.

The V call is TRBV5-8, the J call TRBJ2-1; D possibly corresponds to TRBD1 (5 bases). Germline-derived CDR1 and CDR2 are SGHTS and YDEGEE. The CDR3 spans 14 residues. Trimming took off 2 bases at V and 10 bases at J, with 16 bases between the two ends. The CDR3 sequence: CASSFGQGLGEQFF. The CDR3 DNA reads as TGTGCCAGCAGCTTCGGGCAGGGCCTTGGGGAGCAGTTCTTC.

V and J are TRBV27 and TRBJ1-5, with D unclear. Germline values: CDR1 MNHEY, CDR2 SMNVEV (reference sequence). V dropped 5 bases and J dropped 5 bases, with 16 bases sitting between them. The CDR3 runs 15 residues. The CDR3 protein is CASSPLSGSYQPQHF. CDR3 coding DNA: TGTGCCAGCAGTCCCCTTAGCGGGTCATATCAGCCCCAGCATTTT.

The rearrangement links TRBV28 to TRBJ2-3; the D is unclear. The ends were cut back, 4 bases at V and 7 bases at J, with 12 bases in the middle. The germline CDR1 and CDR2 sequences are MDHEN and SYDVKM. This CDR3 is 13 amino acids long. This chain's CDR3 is CASSSWTANTQYF. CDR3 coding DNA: TGTGCCAGCAGTTCATGGACCGCAAATACGCAGTATTTT.

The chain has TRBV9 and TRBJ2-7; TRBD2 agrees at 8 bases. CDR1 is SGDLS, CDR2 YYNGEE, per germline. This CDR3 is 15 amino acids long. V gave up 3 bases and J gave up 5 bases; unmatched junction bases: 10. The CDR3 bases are TGTGCCAGCAGCGCTGCCCCGGGAGGGCAACACGAGCAGTACTTC. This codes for CASSAAPGGQHEQYF.

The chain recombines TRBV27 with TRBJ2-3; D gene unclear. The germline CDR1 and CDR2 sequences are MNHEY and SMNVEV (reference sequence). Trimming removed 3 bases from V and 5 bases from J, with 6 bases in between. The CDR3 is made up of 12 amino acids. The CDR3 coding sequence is TGTGCCAGCAGTTTGAGAGGAGATACGCAGTATTTT. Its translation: CASSLRGDTQYF.

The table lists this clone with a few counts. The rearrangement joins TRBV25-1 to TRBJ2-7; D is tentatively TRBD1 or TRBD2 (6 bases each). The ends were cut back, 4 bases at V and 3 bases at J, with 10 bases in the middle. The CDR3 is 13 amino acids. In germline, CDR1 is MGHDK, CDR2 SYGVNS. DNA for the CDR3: TGTGCCAGCAGTGTGGAGGGACACTACGAGCAGTACTTC. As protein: CASSVEGHYEQYF.

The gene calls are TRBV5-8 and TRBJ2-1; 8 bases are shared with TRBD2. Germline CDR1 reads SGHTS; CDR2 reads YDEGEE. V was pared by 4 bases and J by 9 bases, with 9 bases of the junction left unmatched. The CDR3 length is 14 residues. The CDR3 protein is CASSRLANLGEQFF. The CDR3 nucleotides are TGTGCCAGCAGCAGACTAGCGAATCTCGGTGAGCAGTTCTTC.

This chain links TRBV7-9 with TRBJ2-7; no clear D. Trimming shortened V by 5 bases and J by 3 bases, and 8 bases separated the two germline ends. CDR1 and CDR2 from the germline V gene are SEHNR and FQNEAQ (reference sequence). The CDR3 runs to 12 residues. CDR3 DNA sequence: TGTGCCAGCAGCCCCCGCGACTACGAGCAGTACTTC. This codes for CASSPRDYEQYF.

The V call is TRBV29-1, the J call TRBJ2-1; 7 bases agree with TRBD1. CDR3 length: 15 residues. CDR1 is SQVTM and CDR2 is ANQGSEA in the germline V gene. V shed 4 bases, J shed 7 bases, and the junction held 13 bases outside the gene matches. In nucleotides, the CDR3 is TGCAGCGTTGCGTCAGTAGGGGGCCTGGGGAATGAGCAGTTCTTC. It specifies CSVASVGGLGNEQFF.

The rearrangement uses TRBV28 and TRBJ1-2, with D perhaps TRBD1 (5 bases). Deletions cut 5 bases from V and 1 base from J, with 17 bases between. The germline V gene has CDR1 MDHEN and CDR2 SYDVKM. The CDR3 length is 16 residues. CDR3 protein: CASSLDPTDFNYGYTF. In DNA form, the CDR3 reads TGTGCCAGCAGTCTGGACCCGACAGATTTTAACTATGGCTACACCTTC.

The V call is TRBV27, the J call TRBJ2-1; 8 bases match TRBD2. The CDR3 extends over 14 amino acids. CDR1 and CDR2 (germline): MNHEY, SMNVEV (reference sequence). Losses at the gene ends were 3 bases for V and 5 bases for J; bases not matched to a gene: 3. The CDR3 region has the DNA TGTGCCAGCAGTTTTGTAGCGGGACACAATGAGCAGTTCTTC. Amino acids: CASSFVAGHNEQFF.

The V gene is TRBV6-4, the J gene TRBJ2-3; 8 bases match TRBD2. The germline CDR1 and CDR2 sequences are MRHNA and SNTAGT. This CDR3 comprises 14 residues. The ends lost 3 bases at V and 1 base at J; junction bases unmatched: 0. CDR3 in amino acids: CASSERGGTDTQYF. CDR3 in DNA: TGTGCCAGCAGTGAGCGGGGGGGCACAGATACGCAGTATTTT.

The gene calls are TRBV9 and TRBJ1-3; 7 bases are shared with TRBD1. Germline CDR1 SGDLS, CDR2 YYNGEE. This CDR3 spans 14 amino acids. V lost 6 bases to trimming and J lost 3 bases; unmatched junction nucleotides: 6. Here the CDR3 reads CASMAGGRGNTIYF. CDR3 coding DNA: TGTGCCAGCATGGCAGGGGGACGTGGAAACACCATATATTTT.

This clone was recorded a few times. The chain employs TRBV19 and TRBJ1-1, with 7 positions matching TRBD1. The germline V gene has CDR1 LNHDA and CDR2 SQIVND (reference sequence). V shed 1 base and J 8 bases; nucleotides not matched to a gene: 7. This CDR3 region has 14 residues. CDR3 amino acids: CASSIGDSSGEAFF. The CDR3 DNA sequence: TGTGCCAGTAGTATAGGGGACAGCTCGGGAGAAGCTTTCTTT.

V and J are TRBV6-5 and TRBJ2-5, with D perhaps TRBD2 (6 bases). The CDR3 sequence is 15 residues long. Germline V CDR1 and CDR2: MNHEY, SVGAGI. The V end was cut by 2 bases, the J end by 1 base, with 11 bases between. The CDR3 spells CASSYLSGSQETQYF. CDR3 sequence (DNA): TGTGCCAGCAGTTACCTTTCCGGGAGCCAAGAGACCCAGTACTTC.

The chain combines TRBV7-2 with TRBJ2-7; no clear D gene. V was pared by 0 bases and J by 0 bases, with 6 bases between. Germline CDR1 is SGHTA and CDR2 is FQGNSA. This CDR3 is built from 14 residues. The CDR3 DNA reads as TGTGCCAGCAGCTTAGCCTCGATCTCCTACGAGCAGTACTTC. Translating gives CASSLASISYEQYF.

CDR3 coding DNA: TGTGCCAGCAGCTCCCCTTGGGAGCGGAACTCCTACGAGCAGTACTTC. Its protein is CASSSPWERNSYEQYF. The chain is built from TRBV7-8 and TRBJ2-7; tentatively, D is TRBD2 (5 bases). The germline V and J ends were trimmed by 4 bases and 0 bases, with 16 bases remaining between them. CDR1 SGHVS and CDR2 FQNEAQ come from the germline V gene. The CDR3 covers 16 residues.

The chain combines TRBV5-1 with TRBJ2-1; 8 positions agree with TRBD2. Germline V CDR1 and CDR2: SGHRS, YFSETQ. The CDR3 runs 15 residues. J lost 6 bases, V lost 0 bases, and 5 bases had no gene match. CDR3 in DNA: TGCGCCAGCAGCTTGGCGGGACTAGGGGGCAATGAGCAGTTCTTC. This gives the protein CASSLAGLGGNEQFF.

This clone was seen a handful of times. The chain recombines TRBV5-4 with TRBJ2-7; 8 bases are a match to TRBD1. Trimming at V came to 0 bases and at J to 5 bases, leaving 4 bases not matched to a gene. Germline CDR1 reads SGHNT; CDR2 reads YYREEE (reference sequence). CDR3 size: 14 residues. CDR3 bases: TGTGCCAGCAGCTTGGCGGACAGGGTGAACGAGCAGTACTTC. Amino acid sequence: CASSLADRVNEQYF.

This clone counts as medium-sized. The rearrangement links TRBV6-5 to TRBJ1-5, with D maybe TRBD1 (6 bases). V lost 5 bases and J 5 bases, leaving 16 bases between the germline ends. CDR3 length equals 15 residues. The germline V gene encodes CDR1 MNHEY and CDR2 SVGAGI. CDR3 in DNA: TGTGCCAGCAGTGGGGGGCAGGGGATACATCAGCCCCAGCATTTT. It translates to CASSGGQGIHQPQHF.

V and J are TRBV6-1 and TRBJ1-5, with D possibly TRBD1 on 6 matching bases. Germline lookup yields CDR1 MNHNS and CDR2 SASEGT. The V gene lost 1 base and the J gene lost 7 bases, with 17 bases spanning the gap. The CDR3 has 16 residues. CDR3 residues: CASSEDPQGIFQPQHF. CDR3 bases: TGTGCCAGCAGTGAAGACCCTCAGGGGATATTCCAGCCCCAGCATTTT.

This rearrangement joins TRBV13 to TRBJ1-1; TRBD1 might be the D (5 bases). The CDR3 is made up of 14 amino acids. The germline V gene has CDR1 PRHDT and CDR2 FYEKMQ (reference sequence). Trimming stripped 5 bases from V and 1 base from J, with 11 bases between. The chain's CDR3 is CASSPGTANTEAFF. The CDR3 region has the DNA TGTGCCAGCAGCCCCGGGACGGCGAACACTGAAGCTTTCTTT. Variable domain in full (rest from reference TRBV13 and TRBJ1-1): AAGVIQSPRHLIKEKRETATLKCYPIPRHDTVYWYQQGPGQDPQFLISFYEKMQSDKGSIPDRFSAQQFSDYHSELNMSSLELGDSALYFCASSPGTANTEAFFGQGTRLTVV.

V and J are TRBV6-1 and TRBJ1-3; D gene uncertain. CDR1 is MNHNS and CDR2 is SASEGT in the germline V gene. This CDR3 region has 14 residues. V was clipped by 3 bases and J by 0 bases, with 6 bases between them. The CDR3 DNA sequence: TGTGCCAGCAGTGAGAGGCTCTCTGGAAACACCATATATTTT. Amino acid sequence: CASSERLSGNTIYF.

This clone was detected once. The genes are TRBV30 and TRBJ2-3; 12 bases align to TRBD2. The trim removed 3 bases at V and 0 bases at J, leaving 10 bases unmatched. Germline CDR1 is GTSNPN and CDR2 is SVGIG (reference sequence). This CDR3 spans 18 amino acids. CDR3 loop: CAWRGRLAGVTSTDTQYF. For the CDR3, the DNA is TGTGCCTGGAGAGGCAGACTAGCGGGGGTTACTAGCACAGATACGCAGTATTTT. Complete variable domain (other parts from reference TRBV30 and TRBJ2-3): SQTIHQWPATLVQPVGSPLSLECTVEGTSNPNLYWYRQAAGRGLQLLFYSVGIGQISSEVPQNLSASRPQDRQFILSSKKLLLSDSGFYLCAWRGRLAGVTSTDTQYFGPGTRLTVL.

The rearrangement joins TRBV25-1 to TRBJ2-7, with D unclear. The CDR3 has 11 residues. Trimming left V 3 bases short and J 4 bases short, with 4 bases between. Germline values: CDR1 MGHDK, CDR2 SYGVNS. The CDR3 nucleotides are TGTGCCAGCAGTGATAATTACGAGCAGTACTTC. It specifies CASSDNYEQYF.

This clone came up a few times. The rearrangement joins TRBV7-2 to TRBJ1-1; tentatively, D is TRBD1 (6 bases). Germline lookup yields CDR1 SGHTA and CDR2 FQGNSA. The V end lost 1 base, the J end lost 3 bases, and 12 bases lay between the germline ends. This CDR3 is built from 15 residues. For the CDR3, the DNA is TGTGCCAGCAGCTTAGACGCAACAGGGTACACTGAAGCTTTCTTT. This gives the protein CASSLDATGYTEAFF.

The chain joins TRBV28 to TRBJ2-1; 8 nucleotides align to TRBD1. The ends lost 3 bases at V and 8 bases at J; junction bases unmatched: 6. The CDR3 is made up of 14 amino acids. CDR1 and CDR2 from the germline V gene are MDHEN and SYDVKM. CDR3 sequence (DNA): TGTGCCAGCAGTTTTCAGGGGGCCGACGATGAGCAGTTCTTC. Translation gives CASSFQGADDEQFF.

CDR3 in DNA: TGTGCCAGCAGCCCCGGGACAGGGGTTAATGAGCAGTTCTTC. Its translation is CASSPGTGVNEQFF. This chain connects TRBV28 to TRBJ2-1; 10 bases are shared with TRBD1. CDR1 and CDR2 from the germline V gene are MDHEN and SYDVKM. The CDR3 length is 14 residues. With V trimmed by 6 bases and J by 7 bases, 6 bases remained unmatched. Full variable domain (outside the CDR3, taken from reference TRBV28 and TRBJ2-1): DVKVTQSSRYLVKRTGEKVFLECVQDMDHENMFWYRQDPGLGLRLIYFSYDVKMKEKGDIPEGYSVSREKKERFSLILESASTNQTSMYLCASSPGTGVNEQFFGPGTRLTVL.

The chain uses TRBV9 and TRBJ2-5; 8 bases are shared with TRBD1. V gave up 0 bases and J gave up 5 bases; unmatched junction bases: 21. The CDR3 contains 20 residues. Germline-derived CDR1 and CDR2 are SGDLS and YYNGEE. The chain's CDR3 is CASSVEGTGPARWVGETQYF. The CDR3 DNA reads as TGTGCCAGCAGCGTAGAGGGGACAGGCCCCGCACGATGGGTCGGGGAGACCCAGTACTTC.